This is a list of T cell receptor beta chains from one sample in a study of a mutant IDH1 vaccine in newly diagnosed glioma. The antigens these receptors bind are not known. TCRdb's table, derived via immunoSEQ multiplex PCR, lists solely in-frame clones and lacks some. The data hold under 65,000 clones, with roughly 80% observed a single time. The material sequenced was PBMCs, taken from a glioma patient whose treatment included an IDH1 peptide vaccine. These receptors all stem from a man aged 50 to 59 with glioma. Both conserved end residues are part of each CDR3. D genes are given only for firm matches. The listing skips clone size in some rows; elsewhere it reads once, few, many or a size class.

v_gene	abundance	d_gene	j_gene	CDR3aa	CDR3nt
TRBV6-5	few	-	TRBJ2-1	CASSFRLDGWNEQFF	TGTGCCAGCAGCTTTAGACTAGATGGGTGGAATGAGCAGTTCTTC
TRBV10-3	-	-	TRBJ2-1	CAISAQGSYNEQFF	TGTGCCATCAGTGCCCAGGGGTCCTACAATGAGCAGTTCTTC
TRBV7-6	-	TRBD1	TRBJ2-6	CASSLASGTAFAGANVLTF	TGTGCCAGCAGCTTAGCCTCCGGGACAGCATTCGCTGGGGCCAACGTCCTGACTTTC
TRBV7-9	-	-	TRBJ2-5	CASRAGGTDETQYF	TGTGCCAGCAGGGCGGGTGGGACGGATGAGACCCAGTACTTC
TRBV11-2	-	TRBD2	TRBJ2-7	CASSPPGLAGGEQYF	TGTGCCAGCAGCCCCCCGGGACTAGCGGGAGGCGAGCAGTACTTC
TRBV19	few	-	TRBJ1-1	CASTPSGSNYNTEAFF	TGTGCCAGTACCCCCTCGGGGAGCAACTATAACACTGAAGCTTTCTTT
TRBV7-9	-	TRBD1	TRBJ2-5	CASSSGQGPETQYF	TGTGCCAGCAGCTCGGGACAGGGCCCTGAGACCCAGTACTTC
TRBV19	-	-	TRBJ2-1	CASSTSGLYNEQFF	TGTGCCAGTAGTACCTCAGGGCTGTACAATGAGCAGTTCTTC
TRBV29-1	-	TRBD2	TRBJ2-1	CSVVGLAVVNEQFF	TGCAGCGTTGTGGGACTAGCGGTAGTCAATGAGCAGTTCTTC
TRBV7-9	-	-	TRBJ1-6	CASRLMNSPLHF	TGTGCCAGCAGGCTTATGAATTCACCCCTCCACTTT
TRBV5-1	-	-	TRBJ2-6	CASSSVSSGANVLTF	TGCGCCAGCAGCTCAGTTTCCTCTGGGGCCAACGTCCTGACTTTC
TRBV28	-	-	TRBJ1-1	CASSRFEGWTTEAFF	TGTGCCAGCAGTCGCTTCGAGGGGTGGACCACTGAAGCTTTCTTT
TRBV5-4	-	-	TRBJ2-1	CASSFLSYEQFF	TGTGCCAGCAGCTTTCTTAGCTATGAGCAGTTCTTC
TRBV6-5	-	-	TRBJ2-2	CASSYPSTGELFF	TGTGCCAGCAGTTACCCAAGCACCGGGGAGCTGTTTTTT
TRBV2	-	TRBD2	TRBJ2-3	CASRSGGPDTQYF	TGTGCCAGCAGGAGCGGGGGCCCAGATACGCAGTATTTT
TRBV29-1	-	-	TRBJ1-1	CSGWGLENTEAFF	TGCAGCGGCTGGGGCCTGGAGAACACTGAAGCTTTCTTT
TRBV15	-	-	TRBJ2-3	CATSREGTAVTDTQYF	TGTGCCACCAGCAGAGAGGGGACTGCTGTCACAGATACGCAGTATTTT
TRBV28	few	TRBD1	TRBJ2-7	CASSAPNRGRQYF	TGTGCCAGCAGCGCTCCGAACAGGGGGAGACAGTACTTC
TRBV5-6	-	TRBD2	TRBJ2-7	CASSLGLAVEQYF	TGTGCCAGCAGCTTGGGACTAGCGGTCGAGCAGTACTTC
TRBV6-1	-	-	TRBJ1-2	CASSEGAANYGYTF	TGTGCCAGCAGTGAAGGAGCCGCTAACTATGGCTACACCTTC
TRBV6-5	-	-	TRBJ2-5	CASSYSTPGLETQYF	TGTGCCAGCAGTTACTCTACACCAGGATTAGAGACCCAGTACTTC
TRBV28	-	-	TRBJ1-2	CASQDPGDGYTF	TGTGCCAGCCAAGACCCCGGGGATGGCTACACCTTC
TRBV11-2	-	TRBD2	TRBJ2-1	CASSLITTSGRSKQFF	TGTGCCAGCAGCTTAATAACGACTAGCGGGAGATCTAAGCAGTTCTTC
TRBV4-3	-	-	TRBJ1-1	CASSQEGGPEAFF	TGCGCCAGCAGCCAAGAGGGCGGTCCTGAAGCTTTCTTT
TRBV2	-	TRBD1	TRBJ2-2	CASSLRGPNTGELFF	TGTGCCAGCAGCCTTAGGGGGCCTAACACCGGGGAGCTGTTTTTT
TRBV7-2	-	-	TRBJ2-7	CASSPIEGVGYEQYF	TGTGCCAGCAGTCCAATTGAGGGGGTAGGATACGAGCAGTACTTC
TRBV5-1	-	-	TRBJ1-1	CASSLEGLEAFF	TGCGCCAGCAGCTTGGAGGGGCTCGAAGCTTTCTTT
TRBV5-1	-	TRBD1	TRBJ2-7	CASSLWGQSQDEQYF	TGCGCCAGCAGCTTGTGGGGACAGTCCCAAGACGAGCAGTACTTC
TRBV4-1	-	TRBD2	TRBJ2-3	CASRLLAGAQGTQYF	TGCGCCAGCAGACTACTAGCGGGGGCTCAGGGTACGCAGTATTTT
TRBV29-1	once	TRBD2	TRBJ2-7	CSVAKGAGGGYEQYF	TGCAGCGTTGCAAAGGGTGCGGGAGGAGGATACGAGCAGTACTTC
TRBV5-6	-	-	TRBJ1-3	CASSTQRSGNTIYF	TGTGCCAGCAGCACCCAGAGATCTGGAAACACCATATATTTT
TRBV19	few	-	TRBJ1-1	CASSFRTFTEAFF	TGTGCCAGTAGTTTCCGGACTTTTACTGAAGCTTTCTTT
TRBV30	-	-	TRBJ2-2	CATRTDAGELFF	TGTGCCACCCGGACAGACGCCGGGGAGCTGTTTTTT
TRBV7-8	-	-	TRBJ1-5	CASSLEAVGQPQHF	TGTGCCAGCAGCTTAGAGGCAGTTGGTCAGCCCCAGCATTTT
TRBV7-6	-	-	TRBJ2-2	CASSSWTENTGELFF	TGTGCCAGCAGCTCTTGGACGGAAAACACCGGGGAGCTGTTTTTT
TRBV6-1	few	-	TRBJ1-2	CASSWDHYGYTF	TGTGCCAGCAGTTGGGACCACTATGGCTACACCTTC
TRBV6-5	-	-	TRBJ1-2	CASSYSAENGYTF	TGTGCCAGCAGTTACTCGGCAGAGAATGGCTACACCTTC
TRBV19	few	TRBD1	TRBJ1-1	CASSILGTGDTEAFF	TGTGCCAGTAGTATCTTAGGGACAGGGGACACTGAAGCTTTCTTT
TRBV7-8	-	TRBD1	TRBJ2-1	CASSLGTAKFF	TGTGCCAGCAGCCTGGGGACAGCAAAGTTCTTC
TRBV29-1	-	TRBD2	TRBJ2-3	CSVGGTSGSTDTQYF	TGCAGCGTTGGAGGAACTAGCGGGAGCACAGATACGCAGTATTTT
TRBV5-1	-	-	TRBJ2-5	CASSDSGETQYF	TGCGCCAGCAGCGATTCGGGGGAGACCCAGTACTTC
TRBV10-3	once	TRBD1	TRBJ1-3	CAISEGQGILSPSGNTIYF	TGTGCCATCAGTGAGGGACAGGGGATTTTGTCCCCCTCTGGAAACACCATATATTTT
TRBV7-2	-	-	TRBJ1-2	CASSLGGGYTF	TGTGCCAGCAGCTTAGGGGGTGGCTACACCTTC
TRBV28	-	-	TRBJ2-6	CASSFSGANVLTF	TGTGCCAGCAGTTTCTCTGGGGCCAACGTCCTGACTTTC
TRBV18	once	TRBD2	TRBJ2-3	CASSSGGESTDTQYF	TGTGCCAGCTCATCGGGAGGGGAAAGCACAGATACGCAGTATTTT
TRBV13	-	-	TRBJ2-2	CASSLGTGELFF	TGTGCCAGCAGCTTAGGTACCGGGGAGCTGTTTTTT
TRBV7-2	-	-	TRBJ1-5	CASSLGRDYSNQPQHF	TGTGCCAGCAGCTTAGGGAGAGATTATAGCAATCAGCCCCAGCATTTT
TRBV7-9	-	-	TRBJ2-7	CASSLLVPRGYDEQYF	TGTGCCAGCAGCTTGCTGGTACCCCGAGGATATGACGAGCAGTACTTC
TRBV5-3	-	TRBD1	TRBJ1-3	CAINRGRGPGNTIYF	TGTGCCATCAATAGGGGGCGGGGGCCCGGAAACACCATATATTTT
TRBV18	-	-	TRBJ1-5	CASSPGDVGQPQHF	TGTGCCAGCTCACCAGGGGACGTTGGTCAGCCCCAGCATTTT
TRBV7-9	-	-	TRBJ1-2	CASSLGQSNGYTF	TGTGCCAGCAGCTTAGGACAGTCGAATGGCTACACCTTC
TRBV5-6	-	-	TRBJ1-2	CASSPDRGRNYGYTF	TGTGCCAGCAGTCCTGATCGGGGGCGGAACTATGGCTACACCTTC
TRBV6-6	-	TRBD1	TRBJ2-5	CASSYGGTGPKETQYF	TGTGCCAGCAGTTACGGTGGGACAGGGCCCAAAGAGACCCAGTACTTC